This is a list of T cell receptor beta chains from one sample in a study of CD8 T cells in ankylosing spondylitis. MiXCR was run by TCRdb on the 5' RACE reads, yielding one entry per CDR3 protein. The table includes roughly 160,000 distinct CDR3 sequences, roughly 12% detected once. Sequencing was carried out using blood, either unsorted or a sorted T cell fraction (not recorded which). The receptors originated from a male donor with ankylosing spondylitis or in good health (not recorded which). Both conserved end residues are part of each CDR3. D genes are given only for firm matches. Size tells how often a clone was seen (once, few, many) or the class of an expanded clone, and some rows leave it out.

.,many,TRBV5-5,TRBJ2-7,TGTGCCAGCAGCTTGGAGTCCCTAGCGACCTACGAGCAGTACTTC,CASSLESLATYEQYF
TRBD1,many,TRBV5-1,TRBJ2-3,TGCGCCAGCAGCTTGAAGGTTGTGCCCCGGGACAGAGTCACAGATACGCAGTATTTT,CASSLKVVPRDRVTDTQYF
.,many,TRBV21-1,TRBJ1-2,TGTGCCAGCAGCAAAGCCGCTATAGCTAACTATGGCTACACCTTC,CASSKAAIANYGYTF
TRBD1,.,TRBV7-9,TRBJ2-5,TGTGCCAGCAGCTTCCCCGGGACAGGGGAGACCCAGTACTTC,CASSFPGTGETQYF
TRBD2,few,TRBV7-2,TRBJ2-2,TGTGCCAGCAGCTTAAACGGCGGGGGGAACACCGGGGAGCTGTTTTTT,CASSLNGGGNTGELFF
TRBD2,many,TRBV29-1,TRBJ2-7,TGCAGCGTTGAGGGGGGACTAGGCTACGAGCAGTACTTC,CSVEGGLGYEQYF
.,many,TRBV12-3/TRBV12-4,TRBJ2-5,TGTGCCAGCAGTTTAGCGGGGGGTCAAGAGACCCAGTACTTC,CASSLAGGQETQYF
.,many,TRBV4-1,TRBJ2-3,TGCGCCAGCAGCCAAGCGGGCCGATACCCCGGGCAGTATTTT,CASSQAGRYPGQYF
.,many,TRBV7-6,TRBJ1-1,TGTGCCAGCAGCTCCTCGGCTGAAGCTTTCTTT,CASSSSAEAFF
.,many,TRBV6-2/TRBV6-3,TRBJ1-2,TGTGCCAGCAGTTACGGCACTAACTATGGCTACACCTTC,CASSYGTNYGYTF
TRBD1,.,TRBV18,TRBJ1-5,TGTGCCAGCTCACCACTCCAAAGTAGGGACAGGCCTTGGTCGCCCCAGCATTTT,CASSPLQSRDRPWSPQHF
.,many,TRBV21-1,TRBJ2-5,TGTGCCAGCAGCAAAAGGCCCGCCGGGCGACAAGAGACCCAGTACTTC,CASSKRPAGRQETQYF
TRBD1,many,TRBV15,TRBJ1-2,TGTGCCACCAGCGGAGGGGGACAGGGGGCAGCTGGCTACACCTTC,CATSGGGQGAAGYTF
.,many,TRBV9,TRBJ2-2,TGTGCCAGCAGCGCCGAAGGAAGGTCCACCGGGGAGCTGTTTTTT,CASSAEGRSTGELFF
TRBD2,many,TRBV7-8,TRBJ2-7,TGTGCCAGCAGCTTAATGCCGGGGACTAGCGCGGCCTACGAGCAGTACTTC,CASSLMPGTSAAYEQYF
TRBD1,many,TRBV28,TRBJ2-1,TGTGCCAGCAGTTTATTCTACCGGGACAGGGCTAAAAATGAGCAGTTCTTC,CASSLFYRDRAKNEQFF
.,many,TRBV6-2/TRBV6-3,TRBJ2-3,TGTGCCAGCAGTTACTCGATTCCGGCAGGGAGACCGCCTTACGGGGACACAGATACGCAGTATTTT,CASSYSIPAGRPPYGDTDTQYF
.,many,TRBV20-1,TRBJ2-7,TGCAGTGCTAGGTCAGGGAGGCAGTACTTC,CSARSGRQYF
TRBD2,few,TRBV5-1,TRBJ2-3,TGCGCCAGCAGCCATGGACTAGCGGGAGTCCCAGATACGCAGTATTTT,CASSHGLAGVPDTQYF
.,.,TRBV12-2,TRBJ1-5,TGTGCAAGTCGCTCCTCCACCTTGACAGGGCTCAATCAGCCCCAGCATTTT,CASRSSTLTGLNQPQHF
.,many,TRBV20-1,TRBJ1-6,TGCAGTGCTAGAGATAAAAGTTTTGAACCCCTCCACTTT,CSARDKSFEPLHF
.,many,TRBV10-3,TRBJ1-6,TGTGCCATCAGGGGGGATGGAGCAGTCAATAATTCACCCCTCCACTTT,CAIRGDGAVNNSPLHF
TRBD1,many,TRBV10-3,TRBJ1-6,TGTGCCATCAGTGATTTAGGACAGGGCTCGAGCTCCTATAATTCACCCCTCCACTTT,CAISDLGQGSSSYNSPLHF
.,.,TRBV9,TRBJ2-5,TGTGCCAGCAGCGTAGAAGGCGGGTCCAACCAAGAGACCCAGTACTTC,CASSVEGGSNQETQYF
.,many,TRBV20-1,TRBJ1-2,TGCAGTGCTAACAAGGGGAACTATGGCTACACCTTC,CSANKGNYGYTF
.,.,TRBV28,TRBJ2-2,TGTGCCAGCAGCATGGAAACCGGGGAGCTGTTTTTT,CASSMETGELFF
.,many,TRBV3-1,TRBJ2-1,TGTGCCAGCAGCCAACGTTCCTACAATGAGCAGTTCTTC,CASSQRSYNEQFF
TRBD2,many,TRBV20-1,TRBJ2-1,TGCAGTGCTAGCCCCCCGGGACTAGCGGGATCCTACAATGAGCAGTTCTTC,CSASPPGLAGSYNEQFF
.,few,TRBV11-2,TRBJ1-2,TGTGCCAGCAGCTTAGATCCTGACAGGCCCACCTATGGCTACACCTTC,CASSLDPDRPTYGYTF
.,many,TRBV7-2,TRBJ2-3,TGTGCCAGCAGCTTAGCGATGACAGATACGCAGTATTTT,CASSLAMTDTQYF
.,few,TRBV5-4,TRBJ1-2,TGTGCCAGCAGCTTGGTTGAAGGGATTGGCTACACCTTC,CASSLVEGIGYTF
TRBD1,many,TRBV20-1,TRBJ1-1,TGCAGTGCTAGAGGGCAGGGGGCGATCAACACTGAAGCTTTCTTT,CSARGQGAINTEAFF
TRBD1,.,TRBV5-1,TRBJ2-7,TGCGCCAGCGGCCGGGACAGGGGGGACTACGAGCAGTACTTC,CASGRDRGDYEQYF
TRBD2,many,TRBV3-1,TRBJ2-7,TGTGCCAGCAGCTACTTGGGGGGGGAGTCCTACGAGCAGTACTTC,CASSYLGGESYEQYF
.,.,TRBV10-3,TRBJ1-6,TGTGCCATCAGTGATCCGGCGGGGAGTGGTTCACCCCTCCACTTT,CAISDPAGSGSPLHF
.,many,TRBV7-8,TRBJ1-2,TGTGCCAGCAGCGAACAGGGACCAGGCTACACCTTC,CASSEQGPGYTF
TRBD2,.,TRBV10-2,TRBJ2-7,TGCGCCACCCAGGGAGGGAGCTCCTACGAGCAGTACTTC,CATQGGSSYEQYF
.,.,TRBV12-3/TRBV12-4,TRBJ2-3,TGTGCCAGCGGTCAAAGGCAACCCACAGATACGCAGTATTTT,CASGQRQPTDTQYF
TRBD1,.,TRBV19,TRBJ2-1,TGTGCCAGTAGGACCGGGACAGGGGGCATCAATGAGCAGTTCTTC,CASRTGTGGINEQFF
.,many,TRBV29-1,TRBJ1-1,TGCAGCGTTGGACCTCAGACAGGCACTGAAGCTTTCTTT,CSVGPQTGTEAFF
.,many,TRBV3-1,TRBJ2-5,TGTGCCAGCAGCCAAGGATTTTCCCGGCAACGGGAGACCCAGTACTTC,CASSQGFSRQRETQYF
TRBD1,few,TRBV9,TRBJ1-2,TGTGCCAGCAGCGTAGTATCAGTAGGACAGGGGGAAAACTATGGCTACACCTTC,CASSVVSVGQGENYGYTF
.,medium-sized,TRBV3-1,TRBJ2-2,TGTGCCAGCAGCCAAGCCCCAGGGGCCACCGGGGAGCTGTTTTTT,CASSQAPGATGELFF
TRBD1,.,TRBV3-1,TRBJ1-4,TGTGCCAGCTGCCAAGAGATCACCTGGACAGGGGGCCGCCAACTAAATGAAAAACTGTTTTTT,CASCQEITWTGGRQLNEKLFF
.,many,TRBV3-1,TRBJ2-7,TGTGCCAGCGGCCAATCCAGGGGTATTGGCTACGAGCAGTACTTC,CASGQSRGIGYEQYF
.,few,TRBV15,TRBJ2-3,TGTGCCACCAGCAGAGATCCGGGCACAGATACGCAGTATTTT,CATSRDPGTDTQYF
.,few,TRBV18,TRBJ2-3,TGTGCCAGCTCATCAAGGGGGGCTAGCTGGTCAGATACGCAGTATTTT,CASSSRGASWSDTQYF
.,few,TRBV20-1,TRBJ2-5,TGCAGTACGGGGTACGGAGAGACCCAGTACTTC,CSTGYGETQYF
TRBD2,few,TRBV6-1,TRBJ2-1,TGTGCCAGCAAAGCCGATCCCGGGACTAGCAGTTTATTGGGTGAGCAGTTCTTC,CASKADPGTSSLLGEQFF
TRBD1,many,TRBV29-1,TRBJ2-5,TGCAGCGCTGAGGGGGACAGGGAGGACCAAGAGACCCAGTACTTC,CSAEGDREDQETQYF
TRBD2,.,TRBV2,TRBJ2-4,TGTGCCAGCAGACTAGCGGGAGTCGGGGAGGACATTCAGTACTTC,CASRLAGVGEDIQYF